The 4 T cell receptor beta chains listed next were all sequenced from one sample in a study of shared clonotypes between healthy human individuals. Some clones are missing from TCRdb's copy, which holds only in-frame ones; the method was immunoSEQ multiplex PCR. The sample carries fewer than 1.6 million clones, roughly 98.5% recorded once. The sequenced sample was naive CD4+ T cells sorted from blood. This sample's subset: CD45RA+ positively selected. These receptors were taken from a man aged 25-45 years in good health.

The CDR3 is CASSPLADETQYF. The CDR3 DNA reads TGTGCCAGCTCACCCCTCGCAGACGAGACCCAGTACTTC. The rearrangement links TRBV18 to TRBJ2-5; D is uncertain. The CDR3 is 13 residues long. CDR1 is KGHSH and CDR2 is LQKENI in the germline V gene. The ends were cut back, 3 bases at V and 5 bases at J, with 10 bases in the middle.

The chain is built from TRBV5-4 and TRBJ2-7; the D gene is possibly TRBD2 (6 bases). CDR1 and CDR2 (germline): SGHNT, YYREEE (reference sequence). V gave up 4 bases and J gave up 2 bases, with 19 bases separating them. The CDR3 length is 16 residues. Here the CDR3 DNA reads TGTGCCAGCAGCCTACGTCTTCCGGGAGACACCTACGAGCAGTACTTC. Amino acids: CASSLRLPGDTYEQYF.

V is TRBV27 and J is TRBJ1-5; possibly TRBD1 for D (6 bases). The germline CDR1 and CDR2 sequences are MNHEY and SMNVEV (reference sequence). The germline V and J ends were trimmed by 5 bases and 7 bases, with 12 bases remaining between them. This CDR3 region has 13 residues. In nucleotides, the CDR3 is TGTGCCAGCAGTGACAGGCGGGGCCAGCCCCAGCATTTT. Translation gives CASSDRRGQPQHF.

This chain uses TRBV7-2 with TRBJ1-2; D is ambiguous. V was trimmed by 6 bases and J by 3 bases, leaving 11 bases between them. The germline gives CDR1 SGHTA, CDR2 FQGNSA. This CDR3 has 13 amino acids. CDR3 sequence reads: CASRPPRDYGYTF. As DNA, the CDR3 is TGTGCCAGCAGGCCCCCTAGGGACTATGGCTACACCTTC.